Each of the 14 T cell receptor beta chains below was sequenced from the same sample in a study of Tregs in tolerant kidney transplant recipients. The data were produced by immunoSEQ multiplex PCR, yet TCRdb's version contains in-frame clones alone and is incomplete. This sample yields 120,000 or so clones, of which around 94% are seen a single time; over 0.5% belongs to the top ten. The sequencing sample was made of CD4+ T cells from blood. Receptors originate from a human donor in good health.

V is TRBV9 and J is TRBJ2-1, with D perhaps matching TRBD1 (6 bases). V lost 0 bases and J 5 bases, leaving 9 bases between the germline ends. Germline loops: CDR1 SGDLS, CDR2 YYNGEE. The CDR3 contains 14 residues. This chain's CDR3 is CASSVVQGNNEQFF. The CDR3 DNA is TGTGCCAGCAGCGTAGTACAGGGAAACAATGAGCAGTTCTTC.

The chain carries TRBV2 and TRBJ2-7, with 7 bases identical to TRBD2. The CDR3 sequence is 15 residues long. From germline, CDR1 is SNHLY and CDR2 FYNNEI. With 4 bases clipped from V and 2 bases from J, the junction kept 8 bases outside the gene matches. CDR3 in amino acids: CASSAGRESTYEQYF. The CDR3 region has the DNA TGTGCCAGCAGTGCGGGGCGGGAGAGTACCTACGAGCAGTACTTC.

V gene TRBV19 combines with J gene TRBJ1-2; TRBD1 aligns across 8 bases. The ends lost 8 bases at V and 4 bases at J; junction bases unmatched: 6. The CDR3 length is 13 residues. The germline V gene encodes CDR1 LNHDA and CDR2 SQIVND (reference sequence). CDR3 bases: TGTGCCAGTTGGACAGGGCACTTCTATGGCTACACCTTC. Protein: CASWTGHFYGYTF.

J is TRBJ1-2 and V is TRBV6-1, with D perhaps TRBD1 (5 bases). Germline lookup yields CDR1 MNHNS and CDR2 SASEGT. The ends were cut back, 0 bases at V and 7 bases at J, with 6 bases in the middle. The CDR3 consists of 12 residues. CDR3 in DNA: TGTGCCAGCAGTGAAGCGGGGGGTGGCTACACCTTC. Translating it yields CASSEAGGGYTF.

The chain couples TRBV7-6 to TRBJ2-2, with 11 bases lining up with TRBD2. The CDR3 has 18 residues. Germline lookup yields CDR1 SGHVS and CDR2 FNYEAQ. After removal of 5 bases from V and 4 bases from J, the junction contained 12 bases not matched to a gene. Here the CDR3 DNA reads TGTGCCAGCAGCCCGCGCCAAACTAGCGGGAGAACCACCGGGGAGCTGTTTTTT. Translating gives CASSPRQTSGRTTGELFF.

CDR3 sequence (DNA): TGTGCCAGCAGCCGAGGACAGCTAAATTCACCCCTCCACTTT. Encoded protein: CASSRGQLNSPLHF. The chain employs TRBV14 and TRBJ1-6, with D possibly being TRBD1 (6 bases). The CDR3 extends over 14 amino acids. Germline lookup yields CDR1 SGHDN and CDR2 FVKESK. The V and J ends lost 4 bases and 7 bases respectively, with 11 bases between them.

The J gene is TRBJ2-7, the V gene TRBV2; D unresolved. This CDR3 has 13 residues. The V end lost 4 bases, the J end lost 2 bases, and 9 bases lay between the germline ends. Germline values: CDR1 SNHLY, CDR2 FYNNEI. CDR3 loop: CASSVAWTYEQYF. The CDR3 nucleotides are TGTGCCAGCAGTGTAGCCTGGACCTACGAGCAGTACTTC.

The V gene is TRBV19, the J gene TRBJ1-1, with 7 bases identical to TRBD1. With 5 bases clipped from V and 3 bases from J, the junction kept 12 bases outside the gene matches. The length of the CDR3 is 16 residues. From germline, CDR1 is LNHDA and CDR2 SQIVND (reference sequence). The chain's CDR3 is CASSRQLHRGDTEAFF. In nucleotides, the CDR3 is TGTGCCAGTAGTCGCCAACTCCACAGGGGCGACACTGAAGCTTTCTTT.

The chain is built from TRBV2 and TRBJ2-1, with 7 bases identical to TRBD2. This CDR3 has 19 amino acids. J lost 7 bases, V lost 6 bases, and 24 bases had no gene match. Germline assignment: CDR1 SNHLY and CDR2 FYNNEI. The CDR3 DNA is TGTGCCAGCAGCCACCTATTTGGGGGGGGACGTACCGGATGGAATGAGCAGTTCTTC. This codes for CASSHLFGGGRTGWNEQFF. Variable domain in full (rest from reference TRBV2 and TRBJ2-1): EPEVTQTPSHQVTQMGQEVILRCVPISNHLYFYWYRQILGQKVEFLVSFYNNEISEKSEIFDDQFSVERPDGSNFTLKIRSTKLEDSAMYFCASSHLFGGGRTGWNEQFFGPGTRLTVL.

On this clone: Relative to the germline gene, one junction end is altered; a read error may explain this. The J gene is TRBJ2-7, the V gene TRBV7-7; 7 positions agree with TRBD1. In germline, CDR1 is SSHAT, CDR2 FNYEAQ (reference sequence). The CDR3 runs to 14 residues. The CDR3 region has the DNA TGTGCTAGCAGCCCAGAGACAGGGCCCGGAGAGCAGTACTTC. Protein product: CASSPETGPGEQYF.

The chain joins TRBV7-6 to TRBJ1-5; no definite D call. V lost 4 bases and J 4 bases, leaving 5 bases between the germline ends. The CDR3 extends over 12 amino acids. The germline CDR1 and CDR2 sequences are SGHVS and FNYEAQ. Written as DNA, the CDR3 is TGTGCCAGCAGCTCCTTAAATCAGCCCCAGCATTTT. Protein: CASSSLNQPQHF.

A single count supports this clone. V usage is TRBV9 and J usage is TRBJ2-2; D gene uncertain. The CDR3 contains 13 residues. Deletions cut 6 bases from V and 5 bases from J, with 11 bases between. CDR1 is SGDLS and CDR2 is YYNGEE in the germline V gene. The CDR3 protein is CASMRLGTGELFF. CDR3 DNA: TGTGCCAGCATGAGGTTAGGAACCGGGGAGCTGTTTTTT.

The V call is TRBV30, the J call TRBJ1-6; D might be TRBD1 (6 bases). V shed 0 bases and J shed 6 bases, with 9 bases lying between them. This CDR3 region has 14 residues. Germline lookup yields CDR1 GTSNPN and CDR2 SVGIG (reference sequence). The CDR3 nucleotides are TGTGCCTGGAGTGTATTAGGGGGTAATTCACCCCTCCACTTT. Its translation: CAWSVLGGNSPLHF.

J is TRBJ2-7 and V is TRBV2, with D perhaps matching TRBD1 (5 bases). CDR3 length: 11 amino acids. Deletions cut 5 bases from V and 7 bases from J, with 9 bases between. In germline, CDR1 is SNHLY, CDR2 FYNNEI. The CDR3 region has the DNA TGTGCCAGCAGTCCAGGGCTAGAGCAGTACTTC. Protein: CASSPGLEQYF.